This is a list of T cell receptor beta chains from one sample in a study of post-analysis software for immune sequencing data. TCRdb re-analysed the PCR reads in MiXCR, keeping a single row per CDR3 protein. Of roughly 200,000 distinct CDR3 sequences listed, approximately 28% are singletons. The material sequenced was blood. The source of these receptors is a girl between 2 and 17 years old with multiple sclerosis. Both conserved end residues are part of each CDR3. The D gene is left open where the match is weak. The size of a clone is reported for some rows only, either as once, few or many, or as a class for expanded clones.

clone_size,v_call,d_call,cdr3_length,j_call,cdr3_nt,cdr3_aa
-,TRBV9,-,17,TRBJ1-6,TGTGCCAGCAGCGGTTTGGAAGGGACAACCAATAATTCACCCCTCCACTTT,CASSGLEGTTNNSPLHF
-,TRBV5-5,-,16,TRBJ1-1,TGTGCCAGCAGCTTAGGGGGTCAGGGGCTGCGGACTGAAGCTTTCTTT,CASSLGGQGLRTEAFF
many,TRBV14,-,14,TRBJ2-3,TGTGCCAGCAGCCGCTTAAGCGGGTCAGATACGCAGTATTTT,CASSRLSGSDTQYF
many,TRBV28,-,14,TRBJ2-1,TGTGCCAGCAGCCGGAACAACAAAAGGAATGAGCAGTTCTTC,CASSRNNKRNEQFF
many,TRBV29-1,-,14,TRBJ1-2,TGCAGCGTTTCGGGGGGACCGCCCGACTATGGCTACACCTTC,CSVSGGPPDYGYTF
-,TRBV4-1,-,14,TRBJ2-5,TGCGCCAGCAGCCAACTAGGCCCCCAGGAGACCCAGTACTTC,CASSQLGPQETQYF
few,TRBV15,-,14,TRBJ2-7,TGTGCCACCAGCAGAGACCAGGGTGGAAACGAGCAGTACTTC,CATSRDQGGNEQYF
few,TRBV18,-,16,TRBJ1-5,TGTGCCAGCTCACCACCGGGTGTGGGGGTCAATCAGCCCCAGCATTTT,CASSPPGVGVNQPQHF
few,TRBV28,TRBD1,19,TRBJ2-7,TGTGCCAGCAGTTCAACTTCGGGACAGAAGGACCCGCTACGTTACGAGCAGTACTTC,CASSSTSGQKDPLRYEQYF
-,TRBV29-1,TRBD2,15,TRBJ2-3,TGCAGCGCTGGGACTAGCGGGCTTCCCACAGATACGCAGTATTTT,CSAGTSGLPTDTQYF
-,TRBV11-2,TRBD1,13,TRBJ2-3,TGTACCGGCAGCTCCACCGGGACAGGGGCGCAGTATTTT,CTGSSTGTGAQYF
-,TRBV10-3,-,12,TRBJ1-6,TGCGCCATCAGGGGCGGGAATTCACCCCTCCACTTT,CAIRGGNSPLHF
few,TRBV5-1,TRBD2,16,TRBJ2-3,TGCGCCAGCAGCGCCCCGCTAGCGGGGTCCACAGATACGCAGTATTTT,CASSAPLAGSTDTQYF
once,TRBV24-1,TRBD1,16,TRBJ2-7,TGTGCCACCAGTGCTGGGGGACAGGCCCAATACAATGAGCAGTACTTC,CATSAGGQAQYNEQYF
-,TRBV29-1,-,15,TRBJ1-1,TGCAGCGTTGAGAGGGACCGTAACTTGAACACTGAAGCTTTCTTT,CSVERDRNLNTEAFF